A selection of T cell receptor beta chains follows, all from one sample in a study of PD-1 blockade in classical Hodgkin lymphoma. Clones were read by immunoSEQ multiplex PCR, and TCRdb kept only the in-frame ones, dropping some. This sample carries tens of thousands of clones, nearly 80% of them seen once, and the ten largest clones take 19%. This material consisted of peripheral blood mononuclear cells (PBMCs), taken before the fourth cycle of nivolumab. The receptors stem from a human donor with classical Hodgkin lymphoma. The CDR3 runs from the conserved cysteine through the conserved F or W. The D gene is left open where the match is weak. Clone size, where shown, is once, few, many, or a class for clones that have expanded.

j_call,d_call,v_call,clone_size,cdr3_aa,cdr3_nt
TRBJ2-7,.,TRBV11-3,.,CASSPRGSSYEQYF,TGTGCCAGCAGCCCCCGAGGGTCGTCCTACGAGCAGTACTTC
TRBJ1-1,.,TRBV6-1,.,CASSKGSVNTEAFF,TGTGCCAGCAGTAAAGGGTCGGTGAACACTGAAGCTTTCTTT
TRBJ2-1,.,TRBV7-5,.,CARSLAGLDEQFF,TGTGCCAGAAGCTTAGCGGGACTCGATGAGCAGTTCTTC
TRBJ2-5,.,TRBV7-2,.,CASSRPETQYF,TGTGCCAGCAGCCGTCCCGAGACCCAGTACTTC
TRBJ2-5,.,TRBV29-1,.,CSVEDLWLASETQYF,TGCAGCGTTGAAGATCTATGGCTAGCGAGCGAGACCCAGTACTTC
TRBJ1-2,.,TRBV7-3,.,CASSVSRYF,TGTGCCAGCAGCGTCTCCAGGTACTTC
TRBJ1-1,.,TRBV7-2,.,CASSPQSNTEAFF,TGTGCCAGCAGCCCACAGTCGAACACTGAAGCTTTCTTT
TRBJ2-5,.,TRBV2,.,CASQALSGQETQYF,TGTGCCAGCCAAGCCCTTAGCGGCCAAGAGACCCAGTACTTC
TRBJ2-7,.,TRBV7-2,.,CASSLQGKYEQYF,TGTGCCAGCAGCCTCCAAGGGAAATACGAGCAGTACTTC
TRBJ2-1,TRBD2,TRBV5-1,.,CASSLFAGGISSYNEQFF,TGCGCCAGCAGCTTGTTCGCGGGGGGGATCAGCTCCTACAATGAGCAGTTCTTC
TRBJ2-1,.,TRBV5-4,.,CASSIGQGGKQFF,TGTGCCAGCAGCATAGGACAGGGAGGGAAGCAGTTCTTC
TRBJ1-1,.,TRBV30,few,CAWRKTQGITEAFF,TGTGCCTGGCGCAAAACTCAAGGAATCACTGAAGCTTTCTTT
TRBJ2-3,TRBD2,TRBV9,.,CASSVETSGGPTDTQYF,TGTGCCAGCAGCGTAGAAACTAGCGGGGGGCCGACAGATACGCAGTATTTT
TRBJ1-1,.,TRBV18,.,CASSPFPVNTEAFF,TGTGCCAGCTCACCATTTCCAGTGAACACTGAAGCTTTCTTT
TRBJ1-5,.,TRBV6-1,.,CASSEEGGVGNQPQHF,TGTGCCAGCAGTGAAGAGGGAGGGGTTGGAAATCAGCCCCAGCATTTT
TRBJ2-1,TRBD2,TRBV11-2,.,CASSSGTSGQFF,TGTGCCAGCAGCTCCGGGACTAGCGGACAGTTCTTC
TRBJ2-3,TRBD2,TRBV29-1,.,CSVEERKVGTSRTSGGAVDTQYF,TGCAGCGTTGAAGAAAGAAAAGTAGGGACATCCAGGACTAGCGGGGGGGCAGTGGATACGCAGTATTTT
TRBJ1-2,.,TRBV29-1,.,CSVEEDEGIYGYTF,TGCAGCGTTGAAGAAGATGAAGGGATCTATGGCTACACCTTC